This TCR beta chain is drawn from a study of CD8 T cells in Susac syndrome. Random hexamers were used to reverse transcribe an amount of 0.5 to 1 ug RNA. TCR beta CDR3 was amplified by immunoSEQ multiplex PCR. This amplification extended across 54 Vbeta and 13 Jbeta segments. TCRdb ran MiXCR on the immunoSEQ multiplex PCR reads and lists one entry per CDR3 protein. Of more than 150,000 distinct CDR3 sequences detected, 85% to 95% appear once; the ten largest clones hold approximately 0.16%. The V segment lost 8 bases and the J segment 0 bases; nucleotides outside the gene matches: 6. Looked up from germline, CDR1 is KGHDR and CDR2 is SFDVKD. The CDR3 loop spans 16 amino acids.

The chain is built from TRBV24-1 and TRBJ2-1; the match to TRBD2 covers 10 bases. The receptor was isolated from a human donor with Susac syndrome. The sequenced material came from CD8+ T cells from PBMCs. This CDR3 reads CATTRAGGSSYNEQFF. CDR3 sequence (DNA): TGTGCCACCACTAGAGCGGGGGGGAGCTCCTACAATGAGCAGTTCTTC.